Below, 23 T cell receptor beta chains from the same sample are listed, as sequenced in a study of T cell responses to AZD1222 COVID-19 vaccine. Using immunoSEQ multiplex PCR, the repertoire was profiled, and TCRdb retains in-frame clones only, with some absent. The sample lists under 200,000 clones, around nine tenths occurring once. The specimen was peripheral blood, collected on day 0 of AZD1222 vaccination. Receptors originate from an adult in good health.

This clone was observed once. V usage is TRBV19 and J usage is TRBJ1-6, with D hard to call. The germline V gene has CDR1 LNHDA and CDR2 SQIVND (reference sequence). The ends were cut back, 0 bases at V and 7 bases at J, with 10 bases in the middle. This CDR3 has 15 amino acids. This CDR3 is CASSIEVGSNSPLHF. For the CDR3, the DNA is TGTGCCAGTAGTATAGAGGTGGGGAGCAATTCACCCCTCCACTTT.

Remarks on this clone: The junction does not match germline at one end; this may be a read error. The V call is TRBV7-7, the J call TRBJ2-2; 7 bases align to TRBD2. The CDR3 consists of 15 residues. Per germline, CDR1 SSHAT and CDR2 FNYEAQ (reference sequence). The CDR3 loop reads CASSEGVSGTGELFF. In nucleotides, the CDR3 is TGTGCTAGCAGCGAAGGGGTTAGCGGGACCGGGGAGCTGTTTTTT.

The chain recombines TRBV7-9 with TRBJ1-2; D is unclear. The CDR3 extends over 14 amino acids. The germline V gene has CDR1 SEHNR and CDR2 FQNEAQ (reference sequence). Trimming cost V 1 base and J 5 bases, with 11 bases left between them. The CDR3, as DNA: TGTGCCAGCAGCTTAGACCTTGACCCATATGGCTACACCTTC. Residues: CASSLDLDPYGYTF. The whole variable domain, filled in from reference TRBV7-9 and TRBJ1-2, reads DTGVSQNPRHKITKRGQNVTFRCDPISEHNRLYWYRQTLGQGPEFLTYFQNEAQLEKSRLLSDRFSAERPKGSFSTLEIQRTEQGDSAMYLCASSLDLDPYGYTFGSGTRLTVV.

The CDR3 DNA sequence: TGTGCCAGCCCGCCTAACAGGGGGAACACTGAAGCTTTCTTT. Its translation: CASPPNRGNTEAFF. This chain uses TRBV28 with TRBJ1-1, with 7 bases identical to TRBD1. After removal of 8 bases from V and 1 base from J, the junction contained 7 bases not matched to a gene. The CDR3 runs to 14 residues. Germline values: CDR1 MDHEN, CDR2 SYDVKM. The full variable domain, with the rest looked up from reference TRBV28 and TRBJ1-1, is DVKVTQSSRYLVKRTGEKVFLECVQDMDHENMFWYRQDPGLGLRLIYFSYDVKMKEKGDIPEGYSVSREKKERFSLILESASTNQTSMYLCASPPNRGNTEAFFGQGTRLTVV.

The chain combines TRBV14 with TRBJ1-1; 9 nucleotides agree with TRBD1. CDR1 and CDR2 (germline): SGHDN, FVKESK. The J segment lost 11 bases and the V segment lost 6 bases, leaving 10 bases of the junction unmatched. This CDR3 comprises 13 residues. The CDR3 reads CASSRPGQGTAFF. CDR3 bases: TGTGCCAGCAGTCGTCCGGGACAGGGAACGGCTTTCTTT.

The J gene is TRBJ2-3, the V gene TRBV30, with D maybe TRBD2 (5 bases). V gave up 1 base and J gave up 8 bases, with 19 bases separating them. From germline, CDR1 is GTSNPN and CDR2 SVGIG (reference sequence). The CDR3 is made up of 15 amino acids. The CDR3 coding sequence is TGTGCCTGGAGTGGAGTTATGGGAGTTAGTGGTACGCAGTATTTT. It is translated as CAWSGVMGVSGTQYF.

The chain joins TRBV7-3 to TRBJ1-1; D is unresolved. The V end lost 5 bases, the J end lost 4 bases, and 17 bases lay between the germline ends. Germline lookup yields CDR1 SGHTA and CDR2 FQGTGA. The CDR3 covers 15 residues. The CDR3 DNA reads TGTGCCAGCAGCCCAGAGGTACGACGAGGCACTGAAGCTTTCTTT. It is translated as CASSPEVRRGTEAFF.

The chain links TRBV20-1 to TRBJ2-7, with D unclear. The V end lost 3 bases, the J end lost 0 bases, and 0 bases lay between the germline ends. This CDR3 region has 10 residues. CDR1 is DFQATT, CDR2 SNEGSKA, per germline (reference sequence). The CDR3, as DNA: TGCAGTGCTAGCTCCTACGAGCAGTACTTC. This codes for CSASSYEQYF.

This chain connects TRBV7-2 to TRBJ1-6; TRBD1 aligns across 8 bases. V lost 5 bases and J lost 10; bases outside the gene matches: 10. The CDR3 is 15 residues long. CDR1 and CDR2 (germline): SGHTA, FQGNSA. CDR3 coding DNA: TGTGCCAGCAGCCCCCAGGACAGGGTCCGCTCACCCCTCCACTTT. This codes for CASSPQDRVRSPLHF.

The rearrangement links TRBV4-1 to TRBJ2-1; D not resolved. CDR1 and CDR2 (germline): MGHRA, YSYEKL. CDR3 length equals 14 residues. V was trimmed by 0 bases and J by 6 bases, leaving 9 bases between them. Written as DNA, the CDR3 is TGCGCCAGCAGCCAAGACCCCAGTACCAATGAGCAGTTCTTC. It encodes CASSQDPSTNEQFF.

The chain couples TRBV29-1 to TRBJ1-2; D not certain. The V gene's germline CDR1 is SQVTM and CDR2 ANQGSEA. The CDR3 runs to 12 residues. Trimming shortened V by 4 bases and J by 8 bases, and 14 bases separated the two germline ends. The CDR3 coding sequence is TGCAGCGTTGGCGGTTGGGAGATCGGCTACACCTTC. Translated: CSVGGWEIGYTF.

This chain links TRBV29-1 with TRBJ1-1; D gene ambiguous. With 3 bases removed from V and 1 base from J, the gap between germline ends came to 12 bases. CDR3 size: 14 residues. Germline values: CDR1 SQVTM, CDR2 ANQGSEA. In DNA, the CDR3 is TGCAGCGTTGAGAAGGAGACATCGAACACTGAAGCTTTCTTT. It yields the protein CSVEKETSNTEAFF.

The V call is TRBV3-1 (or the pseudogene TRBV3-2), the J call TRBJ1-5, with a tentative D call TRBD1 (6 bases). The CDR3 sequence is 15 residues long. Germline V CDR1 and CDR2: LGHDT, YNNKEL (reference sequence). Trimming removed 3 bases from V and 3 bases from J, with 12 bases in between. The CDR3 here is CASSHGGGPNQPQHF. DNA of the CDR3: TGTGCCAGCAGCCACGGAGGGGGGCCCAATCAGCCCCAGCATTTT.

V gene TRBV18 combines with J gene TRBJ2-7; no clear D. The CDR3 spans 15 residues. Per the germline V gene, CDR1 is KGHSH and CDR2 is LQKENI. The V and J ends lost 4 bases and 1 base respectively, with 14 bases between them. In DNA form, the CDR3 reads TGTGCCAGCTCACTGGACGGGTGGGTGTCCTACGAGCAGTACTTC. It translates to CASSLDGWVSYEQYF.

The chain combines TRBV7-2 with TRBJ2-7; the D gene is possibly TRBD2 (7 bases). The CDR3 consists of 13 residues. Germline V gene sequence: CDR1 SGHTA, CDR2 FQGNSA. The germline V and J ends were trimmed by 1 base and 6 bases, with 10 bases remaining between them. The CDR3 bases are TGTGCCAGCAGCTTAGGTGGGGGGGCCGAGCAGTACTTC. Translating gives CASSLGGGAEQYF.

This sequence joins TRBV5-4 and TRBJ2-2; no reliable D call. The CDR3 consists of 14 residues. In germline, CDR1 is SGHNT, CDR2 YYREEE (reference sequence). V dropped 1 base and J dropped 4 bases, with 8 bases sitting between them. CDR3 coding DNA: TGTGCCAGCAGCTTGTTGGGGATCACCGGGGAGCTGTTTTTT. Translated, it gives CASSLLGITGELFF.

This chain links TRBV11-1 with TRBJ1-5; 7 bases match TRBD1. The germline gives CDR1 SGHAT, CDR2 FQDESV (reference sequence). This CDR3 has 15 amino acids. The junction had 6 bases not matched to a gene; V was cut back by 5 bases and J by 2 bases. CDR3 coding DNA: TGTGCCAGCAGCCACGGGCAGGGGGGCAATCAGCCCCAGCATTTT. Protein product: CASSHGQGGNQPQHF.

This clone was observed a single time. The rearrangement uses TRBV3-1 (or the pseudogene TRBV3-2) and TRBJ1-2, with 9 bases fitting TRBD1. Germline lookup yields CDR1 LGHDT and CDR2 YNNKEL (reference sequence). This CDR3 spans 20 amino acids. The V segment lost 3 bases and the J segment 2 bases; nucleotides outside the gene matches: 19. CDR3 amino acids: CASSQNPWGQGPSRNYGYTF. The CDR3, as DNA: TGTGCCAGCAGCCAGAACCCATGGGGACAGGGCCCCTCGAGAAACTATGGCTACACCTTC.

The chain carries TRBV4-1 and TRBJ1-5; tentatively, D is TRBD1 (5 bases). Germline V gives CDR1 MGHRA, CDR2 YSYEKL. V gave up 0 bases and J gave up 5 bases, with 17 bases separating them. This CDR3 comprises 17 residues. The chain's CDR3 is CASSQDPSGAGDQPQHF. DNA for the CDR3: TGCGCCAGCAGCCAAGATCCGTCCGGGGCCGGGGATCAGCCCCAGCATTTT.

The chain employs TRBV7-9 and TRBJ2-4; no firm D call. The V end was cut by 1 base, the J end by 9 bases, with 13 bases between. This CDR3 is built from 14 residues. CDR1 is SEHNR, CDR2 FQNEAQ, per germline (reference sequence). This CDR3 is CASSLGFGAGIQYF. The CDR3 DNA reads TGTGCCAGCAGCTTAGGATTCGGTGCAGGCATTCAGTACTTC. The full variable domain, its missing parts supplied by reference TRBV7-9 and TRBJ2-4, is DTGVSQNPRHKITKRGQNVTFRCDPISEHNRLYWYRQTLGQGPEFLTYFQNEAQLEKSRLLSDRFSAERPKGSFSTLEIQRTEQGDSAMYLCASSLGFGAGIQYFGAGTRLSVL.

Concerning this clone: Other DNA sequences in this sample translate to the same CDR3. The chain has TRBV6-5 and TRBJ1-1; the D gene is possibly TRBD1 (5 bases). In germline, CDR1 is MNHEY, CDR2 SVGAGI. V lost 2 bases and J 1 base, leaving 5 bases between the germline ends. This CDR3 has 13 amino acids. CDR3 region: CASSYRGNTEAFF. In DNA, the CDR3 is TGTGCCAGCAGTTACAGGGGGAACACTGAAGCTTTCTTT.

The chain has TRBV10-3 and TRBJ1-2; 7 nucleotides line up with TRBD1. V shed 0 bases, J shed 7 bases, and the junction held 11 bases outside the gene matches. The length of the CDR3 is 16 residues. CDR1 is ENHRY, CDR2 SYGVKD, per germline. The DNA of the CDR3 is TGTGCCATCAGTGAGTCCTCGTCCTATTACAGGGGTGGCTACACCTTC. Its protein product is CAISESSSYYRGGYTF.

This sequence joins TRBV6-5 and TRBJ1-1; 8 nucleotides line up with TRBD1. Looked up from germline, CDR1 is MNHEY and CDR2 is SVGAGI. CDR3 size: 13 residues. V trimming: 8 bases; J trimming: 4 bases; junction bases outside the gene matches: 6. The CDR3 loop reads CASRNQGATEAFF. Written as DNA, the CDR3 is TGTGCCAGCCGGAACCAGGGGGCCACTGAAGCTTTCTTT.